This is a list of T cell receptor beta chains from one sample in a study of blood T cell repertoires in COVID-19. Sequencing used immunoSEQ multiplex PCR; TCRdb keeps in-frame clones, though not all of them. The sample holds about 270,000 clones, 85% seen once. The specimen sequenced was peripheral blood. These receptors were collected from a woman aged 45-65 years with active or convalescent COVID-19. The CDR3 runs from the conserved cysteine through the conserved F or W. Fields, in order: V gene, clone size, D gene, J gene, CDR3 length, CDR3 DNA, CDR3 protein. The D gene is left open where the match is weak. Rows may omit the clone size; those that give it use once, few, many or a size class.

V: TRBV28
size: .
D: .
J: TRBJ2-5
length: 14
DNA: TGTGCCAGCAGTTTATTGGGCGGGAAAGAGACCCAGTACTTC
CDR3: CASSLLGGKETQYF

V: TRBV6-4
size: .
D: .
J: TRBJ2-1
length: 13
DNA: TGTGCCAGCAGTGTTAATACCCCTACTGAGCAGTTCTTC
CDR3: CASSVNTPTEQFF

V: TRBV21-1
size: .
D: .
J: TRBJ2-3
length: 15
DNA: TGTGCCAGCAGCACCGGGAGTAATAGTACAGATACGCAGTATTTT
CDR3: CASSTGSNSTDTQYF

V: TRBV13
size: .
D: TRBD1
J: TRBJ2-1
length: 15
DNA: TGTGCCAGCAGCTTAACAGGACAGGGGGACAACGTAGGGTTCTTC
CDR3: CASSLTGQGDNVGFF

V: TRBV29-1
size: .
D: TRBD1
J: TRBJ1-4
length: 14
DNA: TGCAGCGTTGGGCGGACAGGGCTTAATGAAAAACTGTTTTTT
CDR3: CSVGRTGLNEKLFF

V: TRBV5-5
size: .
D: .
J: TRBJ2-5
length: 14
DNA: TGTGCCAGCAGCGGCCGGACTAACCAAGAGACCCAGTACTTC
CDR3: CASSGRTNQETQYF

V: TRBV6-2/TRBV6-3
size: .
D: .
J: TRBJ2-3
length: 18
DNA: TGTGCCAGCAGTTACTCGATCGGGCAGGGTCGAACCCGGGATACGCAGTATTTT
CDR3: CASSYSIGQGRTRDTQYF

V: TRBV6-5
size: .
D: .
J: TRBJ1-3
length: 16
DNA: TGTGCCAGCAGTTCCGCTCGACAGGTAGCTGGAAACACCATATATTTT
CDR3: CASSSARQVAGNTIYF

V: TRBV5-4
size: .
D: .
J: TRBJ2-5
length: 15
DNA: TGTGCCAGCAGCTCCAGGGGGACTGTTACCTTGGCCCAGTACTTC
CDR3: CASSSRGTVTLAQYF

V: TRBV11-2
size: .
D: TRBD2
J: TRBJ2-1
length: 19
DNA: TGTGCCAGCAGCCATTACTCCGGGACTAGCGGGGGACCCTACAATGAGCAGTTCTTC
CDR3: CASSHYSGTSGGPYNEQFF

V: TRBV11-2
size: .
D: .
J: TRBJ1-2
length: 12
DNA: TGTGCCAGCAGCTCCCTAGACTGGAGCTACACCTTC
CDR3: CASSSLDWSYTF

V: TRBV15
size: .
D: .
J: TRBJ1-5
length: 14
DNA: TGTGCCACCAGCAGGGGCCGTTCTAATCAGCCCCAGCATTTT
CDR3: CATSRGRSNQPQHF

V: TRBV19
size: .
D: TRBD2
J: TRBJ2-3
length: 15
DNA: TGTGCCAGTAGATCCGGGACTACCAGCACAGATACGCAGTATTTT
CDR3: CASRSGTTSTDTQYF

V: TRBV30
size: once
D: TRBD1
J: TRBJ1-3
length: 15
DNA: TGTGCCTGGAGTGTACCAGGGACAGCTGGAAACACCATATATTTT
CDR3: CAWSVPGTAGNTIYF

V: TRBV2
size: few
D: .
J: TRBJ1-5
length: 17
DNA: TGTGCCAGCAGTGAAGTGTCACAGGCGTATAGCAATCAGCCCCAGCATTTT
CDR3: CASSEVSQAYSNQPQHF

V: TRBV24-1
size: .
D: .
J: TRBJ2-3
length: 14
DNA: TGTGCCACCAGTGATGGCCATGTCACAGATACGCAGTATTTT
CDR3: CATSDGHVTDTQYF